These 21 T cell receptor beta chains were sequenced from one sample in a study of Tregs in tolerant kidney transplant recipients. Sequenced by immunoSEQ multiplex PCR; TCRdb stores in-frame clones only, minus some. The repertoire holds 15,000 to 19,000 clones, with 85% to 95% as singletons. Sequencing was carried out using CD8+ T cells from blood. These receptors originate from a human donor in good health.

This sequence joins TRBV29-1 and TRBJ1-2; 8 nucleotides agree with TRBD1. Trimming took 4 bases from V and 6 from J; bases not matched to a gene: 7. The length of the CDR3 is 13 residues. CDR1 is SQVTM and CDR2 is ANQGSEA in the germline V gene. The CDR3 protein is CSVVWQGADGYTF. DNA for the CDR3: TGCAGCGTTGTTTGGCAGGGGGCGGATGGCTACACCTTC.

The chain joins TRBV10-3 to TRBJ2-5; TRBD1 aligns across 9 bases. The germline CDR1 and CDR2 sequences are ENHRY and SYGVKD. This CDR3 is built from 14 residues. V gave up 4 bases and J gave up 5 bases; unmatched junction bases: 5. This CDR3 reads CAISGQGVWETQYF. In DNA, the CDR3 is TGTGCCATCAGTGGACAGGGGGTTTGGGAGACCCAGTACTTC.

The CDR3 protein is CASRYDRFSADTF. The CDR3 DNA is TGTGCCAGCAGATACGACAGGTTTTCTGCCGACACCTTC. The J gene is TRBJ1-2, the V gene TRBV5-6; D is perhaps TRBD1 (6 bases). Per germline, CDR1 SGHDT and CDR2 YYEEEE. The CDR3 is made up of 13 amino acids. V lost 5 bases and J lost 12, with 20 bases in between.

The V gene is TRBV30, the J gene TRBJ2-5; tentatively, D is TRBD1 or TRBD2 (5 bases each). CDR1 and CDR2 from the germline V gene are GTSNPN and SVGIG (reference sequence). V lost 2 bases, J lost 5 bases, and 12 bases lay in between. This CDR3 has 13 residues. As DNA, the CDR3 is TGTGCCTGGAGTTCCTGGGACGGCGAGACCCAGTACTTC. Encoded protein: CAWSSWDGETQYF.

This clone turned up a few times. Other DNA sequences in the same sample also yield this CDR3. The chain links TRBV27 to TRBJ2-3; D may match TRBD1 or TRBD2 (5 bases each). The CDR3 contains 14 residues. Per the germline V gene, CDR1 is MNHEY and CDR2 is SMNVEV (reference sequence). V gave up 4 bases and J gave up 1 base, with 9 bases separating them. CDR3 loop: CASSSRGRTDTQYF. CDR3 nucleotide sequence: TGTGCCAGCAGTTCGAGGGGCCGCACAGATACGCAGTATTTT.

V and J are TRBV7-9 and TRBJ1-1; no clear D. Germline CDR1 is SEHNR and CDR2 is FQNEAQ (reference sequence). The CDR3 is made up of 12 amino acids. V lost 4 bases, J lost 1 base, and 4 bases lay in between. CDR3 region: CASSWANTEAFF. The DNA of the CDR3 is TGTGCCAGCAGCTGGGCGAACACTGAAGCTTTCTTT.

The chain couples TRBV9 to TRBJ2-7, with 13 positions matching TRBD2. The CDR3 has 16 residues. CDR1 SGDLS and CDR2 YYNGEE come from the germline V gene. The V gene end was trimmed by 3 bases and the J gene end by 4 bases; junction bases not matched to a gene: 7. This CDR3 is CASSASGTSGDYEQYF. CDR3 sequence (DNA): TGTGCCAGCAGCGCCTCCGGGACTAGCGGGGATTACGAGCAGTACTTC.

This chain links TRBV5-6 with TRBJ1-1, with D possibly being TRBD1 (5 bases). The germline CDR1 and CDR2 sequences are SGHDT and YYEEEE. This CDR3 is 18 amino acids long. Deletions cut 0 bases from V and 5 bases from J, with 23 bases between. The CDR3 DNA reads as TGTGCCAGCAGCTTGGGGTTTCGGGGGGAGCTCCCAGGGACTGAAGCTTTCTTT. The encoded protein is CASSLGFRGELPGTEAFF.

The chain carries TRBV2 and TRBJ2-7; 7 bases match TRBD1. The CDR3 consists of 18 residues. From germline, CDR1 is SNHLY and CDR2 FYNNEI. V gave up 6 bases and J gave up 3 bases; unmatched junction bases: 20. The CDR3 spells CASRRSRGLSLLSYEQYF. The CDR3 nucleotides read TGTGCCAGCAGGAGGAGTAGGGGGCTAAGTCTTTTAAGCTACGAGCAGTACTTC.

The chain combines TRBV28 with TRBJ2-6; D is undetermined. Between the trimmed V and J ends, which lost 2 bases and 0 bases, there was a span of 5 bases. The CDR3 runs 15 residues. Germline assignment: CDR1 MDHEN and CDR2 SYDVKM. CDR3 nucleotides: TGTGCCAGCAGTTTACGGAGCTCTGGGGCCAACGTCCTGACTTTC. Its translation: CASSLRSSGANVLTF.

The chain is built from TRBV7-9 and TRBJ2-7; D assignment may be TRBD1 or TRBD2 (5 bases each). V was cut by 11 bases and J by 5 bases, with 16 bases left in between. Germline V gives CDR1 SEHNR, CDR2 FQNEAQ (reference sequence). The CDR3 runs 12 residues. The CDR3 sequence is CASSLGENEQYF. The CDR3 DNA follows: TGTGCCTCAAGCTTAGGGGAGAACGAGCAGTACTTC. The complete variable domain, with remaining parts taken from reference TRBV7-9 and TRBJ2-7, reads DTGVSQNPRHKITKRGQNVTFRCDPISEHNRLYWYRQTLGQGPEFLTYFQNEAQLEKSRLLSDRFSAERPKGSFSTLEIQRTEQGDSAMYLCASSLGENEQYFGPGTRLTVT.

The chain uses TRBV6-5 and TRBJ2-7; D might be TRBD1 (7 bases). CDR3 size: 14 residues. V gave up 2 bases and J gave up 6 bases, with 14 bases separating them. In germline, CDR1 is MNHEY, CDR2 SVGAGI. This CDR3 is CASSYGVRGAEQYF. CDR3 nucleotide sequence: TGTGCCAGCAGTTACGGCGTCAGGGGGGCCGAGCAGTACTTC.

The chain combines TRBV27 with TRBJ1-4; D is undetermined. Germline CDR1 MNHEY, CDR2 SMNVEV (reference sequence). Deletions cut 6 bases from V and 6 bases from J, with 11 bases between. This CDR3 comprises 13 residues. The CDR3 nucleotides are TGTGCCAGCAGCCTGGTTTTAGATGAAAAACTGTTTTTT. Its protein product is CASSLVLDEKLFF. The variable domain in full, with the rest retrieved from reference TRBV27 and TRBJ1-4, is EAQVTQNPRYLITVTGKKLTVTCSQNMNHEYMSWYRQDPGLGLRQIYYSMNVEVTDKGDVPEGYKVSRKEKRNFPLILESPSPNQTSLYFCASSLVLDEKLFFGSGTQLSVL.

The CDR3 reads CASSGALTVPTPPYFF. CDR3 in DNA: TGTGCCAGCAGTGGGGCCTTGACAGTCCCCACCCCCCCCTATTTCTTC. The gene calls are TRBV25-1 and TRBJ2-1; a weak D match, TRBD1 (5 bases). The CDR3 covers 16 residues. V lost 4 bases and J lost 16, with 29 bases in between. Germline lookup yields CDR1 MGHDK and CDR2 SYGVNS. The variable domain in full, with the rest retrieved from reference TRBV25-1 and TRBJ2-1, is EADIYQTPRYLVIGTGKKITLECSQTMGHDKMYWYQQDPGMELHLIHYSYGVNSTEKGDLSSESTVSRIRTEHFPLTLESARPSHTSQYLCASSGALTVPTPPYFFGPGTRLTVL.

The V and J genes are TRBV4-1 and TRBJ2-3, with D perhaps matching TRBD2 (6 bases). The CDR3 totals 19 residues. V lost 5 bases and J 1 base, leaving 25 bases between the germline ends. From germline, CDR1 is MGHRA and CDR2 YSYEKL. The CDR3 DNA reads TGCGCCAGCAGCGACCTGGGAGGTGCGACAGCCCCTCGCACAGATACGCAGTATTTT. Translation gives CASSDLGGATAPRTDTQYF.

The chain is built from TRBV12-5 and TRBJ2-7, with 7 bases matching TRBD2. The V segment lost 3 bases and the J segment 7 bases; nucleotides outside the gene matches: 9. The CDR3 consists of 14 residues. Germline CDR1 is LGHNT and CDR2 is FRNRAP. The CDR3 spells CASGFSGLSGEQYF. CDR3 nucleotides: TGTGCTAGTGGTTTTAGCGGGCTCTCGGGGGAGCAGTACTTC.

V is TRBV27 and J is TRBJ2-7; D is tentatively TRBD1 or TRBD2 (5 bases each). This CDR3 comprises 11 residues. The V end was cut by 5 bases, the J end by 6 bases, with 8 bases between. The germline V gene has CDR1 MNHEY and CDR2 SMNVEV (reference sequence). CDR3 loop: CASSLGTEQYF. CDR3 nucleotides: TGTGCCAGCAGTCTGGGGACCGAGCAGTACTTC.

J is TRBJ2-5 and V is TRBV19, with a possible D match to TRBD1 (6 bases). V shed 3 bases and J shed 2 bases, with 19 bases lying between them. CDR1 is LNHDA, CDR2 SQIVND, per germline (reference sequence). This CDR3 is built from 17 residues. The CDR3 DNA sequence: TGTGCCAGTAGTATCTCACGTATTAGGACAGATCAAGAGACCCAGTACTTC. Translated, it gives CASSISRIRTDQETQYF.

The chain joins TRBV11-2 to TRBJ2-5; the D gene could be TRBD1 or TRBD2 (5 bases each). The V end was cut by 2 bases, the J end by 3 bases, with 16 bases between. The CDR3 length is 16 residues. Looked up from germline, CDR1 is SGHAT and CDR2 is FQNNGV. The CDR3 DNA reads TGTGCCAGCAGCTTATTTCAGGGACGGCAAAAAGAGACCCAGTACTTC. It is translated as CASSLFQGRQKETQYF.

CDR3 nucleotides: TGCGCCAGCAGCCAGACCGTTAGGGACTCCTTAATCTCCTACGAGCAGTACTTC. Translating gives CASSQTVRDSLISYEQYF. The rearrangement joins TRBV4-1 to TRBJ2-7, with D possibly being TRBD2 (6 bases). Germline V CDR1 and CDR2: MGHRA, YSYEKL. V was trimmed by 3 bases and J by 0 bases, leaving 21 bases between them. The CDR3 runs 18 residues.

The chain carries TRBV9 and TRBJ2-1; the match to TRBD2 covers 7 bases. Germline V gene lookup returns CDR1 SGDLS and CDR2 YYNGEE. With V trimmed by 6 bases and J by 8 bases, 11 bases remained unmatched. The CDR3 is 14 residues long. The CDR3 DNA reads as TGTGCCAGCACGAGGCGGGAGAGAGGCGATGAGCAGTTCTTC. Translating gives CASTRRERGDEQFF.